This T cell receptor (beta chain) was found in a study of cytomegalovirus exposure and HLA in healthy donors. Method: immunoSEQ multiplex PCR; TCRdb's copy keeps in-frame clones and lacks some. Of some 350,000 clones detected, roughly 90% appear once; the ten largest clones hold about 1.2%. CDR1 is SGHTA, CDR2 FQGNSA, per germline. V was clipped by 1 base and J by 4 bases, with 10 bases between them. This CDR3 spans 15 amino acids. The sequence came from a woman in her thirties in good health and CMV-seropositive. This sequence joins TRBV7-2 and TRBJ1-4; no clear D. Input material: PBMCs. CDR3 nucleotide sequence: TGTGCCAGCAGCTTAGAATACGGATATAATGAAAAACTGTTTTTT. Residues: CASSLEYGYNEKLFF.